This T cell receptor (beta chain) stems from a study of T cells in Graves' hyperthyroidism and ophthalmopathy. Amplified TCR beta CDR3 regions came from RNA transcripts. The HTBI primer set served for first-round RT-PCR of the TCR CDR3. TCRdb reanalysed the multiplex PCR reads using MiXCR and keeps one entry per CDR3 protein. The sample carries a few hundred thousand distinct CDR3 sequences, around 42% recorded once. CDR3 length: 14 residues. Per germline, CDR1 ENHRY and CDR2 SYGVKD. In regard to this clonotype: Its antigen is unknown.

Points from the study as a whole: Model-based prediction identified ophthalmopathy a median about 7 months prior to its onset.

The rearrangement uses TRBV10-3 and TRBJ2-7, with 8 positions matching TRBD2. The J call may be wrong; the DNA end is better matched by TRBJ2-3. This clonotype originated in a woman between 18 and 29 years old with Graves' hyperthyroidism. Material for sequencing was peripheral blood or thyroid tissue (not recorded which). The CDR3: CAISPGLAGDTQYF. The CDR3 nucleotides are TGTGCCATCAGCCCCGGACTAGCAGGCGATACGCAGTATTTT.